A single sample is the source of the 25 T cell receptor beta chains below, sequenced in a study of glioma-infiltrating T cells after dendritic cell vaccination (dated by TCRdb to the mid-2010s). Library generation was performed with the immunoSEQ multiplex PCR assay. TCRdb took over this immuneACCESS table, retaining in-frame rearrangements with V and J assigned. Such tables are incomplete; in checked studies, under half of the missing clones stem from an unresolved V gene, and the remainder is unexplained. This sample gives tens of thousands of clones in total; roughly four fifths of them show up just once. 6% to 8.5% of the sample goes to the ten largest clones. The meaning of the sample's time point label: after dendritic cell vaccination, including at tumor progression/relapse. The sequences come from blood, collected after dendritic cell vaccination. These receptors were collected from a human donor with glioblastoma.

V is TRBV27 and J is TRBJ2-2; 8 bases align to TRBD2. This CDR3 has 17 residues. V lost 0 bases, J lost 7 bases, and 10 bases stayed unmatched. Germline values: CDR1 MNHEY, CDR2 SMNVEV (reference sequence). CDR3 nucleotides: TGTGCCAGCAGTTTATCTACTCGGGGGGGGCGCGTCGGGGAGCTGTTTTTT. This encodes CASSLSTRGGRVGELFF.

A remark on this clone: The sample contains more than one DNA sequence encoding this CDR3. The V call is TRBV5-4, the J call TRBJ1-4; 10 nucleotides line up with TRBD1. J gave up 3 bases and V 5 bases, and 4 bases lay outside the gene matches. The CDR3 is 15 residues long. CDR1 and CDR2 from the germline V gene are SGHNT and YYREEE (reference sequence). The CDR3 here is CASSRTGGSNEKLFF. CDR3 sequence (DNA): TGTGCCAGCAGTCGGACAGGGGGGTCTAATGAAAAACTGTTTTTT.

This CDR3 is CASSQDRTEAYEQYF. CDR3 DNA: TGCGCCAGCAGCCAAGACAGGACAGAAGCCTACGAGCAGTACTTC. The chain is built from TRBV4-1 and TRBJ2-7, with a weak D call TRBD1 (6 bases). V was clipped by 0 bases and J by 2 bases, with 11 bases between them. CDR1 and CDR2 (germline): MGHRA, YSYEKL. The CDR3 is 15 residues long.

The chain is built from TRBV7-9 and TRBJ1-1, with 8 bases fitting TRBD1. The CDR3 is 14 residues long. Germline CDR1 SEHNR, CDR2 FQNEAQ (reference sequence). The ends lost 6 bases at V and 5 bases at J; junction bases unmatched: 8. CDR3 sequence: CASSWTGPKTEAFF. The DNA of the CDR3 is TGTGCCAGCAGTTGGACAGGGCCAAAGACTGAAGCTTTCTTT.

This sequence joins TRBV6-6 and TRBJ1-2, with D unresolved. Germline V lookup: CDR1 MNHNY, CDR2 SVGAGI (reference sequence). Trimming took off 7 bases at V and 8 bases at J, with 23 bases between the two ends. This CDR3 has 15 residues. CDR3 coding DNA: TGTGCCAGCACCGAGCCGGGAAGGGAAGGAGGAGGCTACACCTTC. This gives the protein CASTEPGREGGGYTF.

This clone has a single count. As DNA, the CDR3 is TGTGCCAGAAGCTGTAACGGACAGATACACTATGGCTACACCTTC. Its protein is CARSCNGQIHYGYTF. This chain links TRBV5-3 with TRBJ1-2; tentative D call: TRBD1 (6 bases). TRBV5-3 is filed as an ORF, its function uncertain. Trimming removed 3 bases at V and 3 bases at J, with 15 bases between. This CDR3 is built from 15 residues.

This clone was recorded only once. The chain recombines TRBV18 with TRBJ1-1; 7 bases line up with TRBD1. The CDR3 runs to 14 residues. Trimming removed 6 bases from V and 2 bases from J; junction bases left unmatched: 6. Looked up from germline, CDR1 is KGHSH and CDR2 is LQKENI. The CDR3 nucleotides read TGTGCCAGCTCTCCGGGGACAGCAAACACTGAAGCTTTCTTT. Its protein product is CASSPGTANTEAFF. The full variable domain, in which reference TRBV18 and TRBJ1-1 provide the parts outside the CDR3, is NAGVMQNPRHLVRRRGQEARLRCSPMKGHSHVYWYRQLPEEGLKFMVYLQKENIIDESGMPKERFSAEFPKEGPSILRIQQVVRGDSAAYFCASSPGTANTEAFFGQGTRLTVV.

The rearrangement links TRBV20-1 to TRBJ1-4, with a weak D call TRBD1 (5 bases). The length of the CDR3 is 11 residues. CDR1 is DFQATT, CDR2 SNEGSKA, per germline (reference sequence). The CDR3 nucleotides are TGCAGGGGGGGTTTTGGTGAAAAACTGTTTTTT. Its translation is CRGGFGEKLFF.

The gene calls are TRBV6-5 and TRBJ2-7; 11 bases align to TRBD2. The trim removed 5 bases at V and 3 bases at J, leaving 6 bases unmatched. The CDR3 consists of 15 residues. Germline values: CDR1 MNHEY, CDR2 SVGAGI. The CDR3 loop reads CASSVTSGAFYEQYF. The CDR3 nucleotides are TGTGCCAGCAGTGTGACTAGCGGGGCGTTCTACGAGCAGTACTTC.

The chain couples TRBV5-5 to TRBJ2-7, with 9 bases that match TRBD1. The CDR3 length is 14 residues. Trimming took 4 bases from V and 5 from J; bases not matched to a gene: 7. The V gene's germline CDR1 is SGHKS and CDR2 YYEKEE (reference sequence). CDR3 DNA: TGTGCCAGCAGCGCCCGGGACAGGGTCAACGAGCAGTACTTC. As protein: CASSARDRVNEQYF.

The gene calls are TRBV27 and TRBJ2-1; D possibly corresponds to TRBD1 (7 bases). There are 16 residues in the CDR3. V lost 4 bases and J lost 8, with 21 bases in between. CDR1 and CDR2 (germline): MNHEY, SMNVEV (reference sequence). CDR3 amino acids: CASSSPDYLGGDEQFF. CDR3 in DNA: TGTGCCAGCAGTTCCCCGGACTATTTAGGGGGCGATGAGCAGTTCTTC.

The chain couples TRBV2 to TRBJ2-7; 7 bases are a match to TRBD1. J lost 3 bases, V lost 5 bases, and 4 bases had no gene match. CDR1 is SNHLY, CDR2 FYNNEI, per germline. The CDR3 has 13 residues. The CDR3 loop is CASSPGTDYEQYF. The CDR3 DNA is TGTGCCAGCAGTCCCGGGACAGACTACGAGCAGTACTTC.

This clone is a singleton in its sample. The same CDR3 also results from other DNA sequences found in this sample. The chain links TRBV6-6 to TRBJ2-3; 8 nucleotides match TRBD2. The CDR3 contains 16 residues. V lost 6 bases and J lost 0; bases outside the gene matches: 8. Germline V CDR1 and CDR2: MNHNY, SVGAGI (reference sequence). CDR3: CASSSTSGGSTDTQYF. The CDR3 DNA follows: TGTGCCAGCAGCTCTACTAGCGGTGGGAGCACAGATACGCAGTATTTT.

The chain joins TRBV9 to TRBJ2-7; 11 nucleotides agree with TRBD1. The CDR3 consists of 15 residues. The V gene's germline CDR1 is SGDLS and CDR2 YYNGEE. The J segment lost 3 bases and the V segment lost 4 bases, leaving 6 bases of the junction unmatched. CDR3 residues: CASSTGTGGVYEQYF. The DNA of the CDR3 is TGTGCCAGCAGCACGGGGACAGGGGGAGTCTACGAGCAGTACTTC.

This clone was found a few times. The chain combines TRBV5-8 with TRBJ1-3; D remains unclear. Germline V gives CDR1 SGHTS, CDR2 YDEGEE. The CDR3 has 16 residues. Trimming left V 1 base short and J 0 bases short, with 11 bases between. The CDR3 DNA reads TGTGCCAGCAGCTTGCTTGGGCCAAGCTCTGGAAACACCATATATTTT. It is translated as CASSLLGPSSGNTIYF.

The chain employs TRBV7-9 and TRBJ1-1; D ambiguous. This CDR3 contains 14 residues. Per germline, CDR1 SEHNR and CDR2 FQNEAQ (reference sequence). V was shortened by 1 base and J by 4 bases, with 10 bases between the two germline ends. The CDR3 bases are TGTGCCAGCAGCTTAGGGGCGGGAGGCACTGAAGCTTTCTTT. It specifies CASSLGAGGTEAFF. Supplemented by reference TRBV7-9 and TRBJ1-1, the full variable domain reads DTGVSQNPRHKITKRGQNVTFRCDPISEHNRLYWYRQTLGQGPEFLTYFQNEAQLEKSRLLSDRFSAERPKGSFSTLEIQRTEQGDSAMYLCASSLGAGGTEAFFGQGTRLTVV.

The rearrangement links TRBV5-1 to TRBJ2-3; 7 nucleotides agree with TRBD2. V lost 0 bases, J lost 1 base, and 2 bases stayed unmatched. The germline V gene encodes CDR1 SGHRS and CDR2 YFSETQ. CDR3 length: 15 residues. CDR3 DNA: TGCGCCAGCAGCTTGGCTAGCGGCCGCACAGATACGCAGTATTTT. Translation: CASSLASGRTDTQYF. Combining the CDR3 with reference TRBV5-1 and TRBJ2-3 gives the whole variable domain KAGVTQTPRYLIKTRGQQVTLSCSPISGHRSVSWYQQTPGQGLQFLFEYFSETQRNKGNFPGRFSGRQFSNSRSEMNVSTLELGDSALYLCASSLASGRTDTQYFGPGTRLTVL.

The rearrangement links TRBV18 to TRBJ2-2; the match to TRBD1 covers 9 bases. Trimming removed 4 bases from V and 3 bases from J; junction bases left unmatched: 9. The V gene's germline CDR1 is KGHSH and CDR2 LQKENI. This CDR3 comprises 17 residues. The CDR3 sequence: CASSRTFTGGYTGELFF. The DNA for the CDR3 is TGTGCCAGCTCACGTACCTTCACAGGGGGCTACACCGGGGAGCTGTTTTTT. Full variable domain (remainder filled in from reference TRBV18 and TRBJ2-2): NAGVMQNPRHLVRRRGQEARLRCSPMKGHSHVYWYRQLPEEGLKFMVYLQKENIIDESGMPKERFSAEFPKEGPSILRIQQVVRGDSAAYFCASSRTFTGGYTGELFFGEGSRLTVL.

This chain uses TRBV4-2 with TRBJ1-2, with 7 bases matching TRBD1. J lost 3 bases, V lost 1 base, and 5 bases had no gene match. The germline gives CDR1 LGHNA, CDR2 YNFKEQ. CDR3 length equals 15 residues. Here the CDR3 reads CASSQGGGGDYGYTF. The CDR3, as DNA: TGTGCCAGCAGCCAAGGAGGAGGGGGCGACTATGGCTACACCTTC.

This clone was seen a few times. The chain recombines TRBV6-5 with TRBJ1-1, with TRBD1 matching over 9 bases. With V trimmed by 6 bases and J by 7 bases, 9 bases remained unmatched. The length of the CDR3 is 14 residues. Germline CDR1 and CDR2: MNHEY and SVGAGI. DNA of the CDR3: TGTGCCAGCAGGCCTACAGGGGGCAAGGATGAAGCTTTCTTT. Protein product: CASRPTGGKDEAFF.

In its sample, this clone was seen a few times. The chain couples TRBV9 to TRBJ2-3; D is possibly TRBD2 (7 bases). Germline V lookup: CDR1 SGDLS, CDR2 YYNGEE. Trimming stripped 2 bases from V and 2 bases from J, with 9 bases between. This CDR3 comprises 14 residues. Here the CDR3 DNA reads TGTGCCAGCAGCGTGGGGGGGCCCACAGATACGCAGTATTTT. Translation gives CASSVGGPTDTQYF.

V usage is TRBV5-1 and J usage is TRBJ2-5; 7 nucleotides align to TRBD1. There are 16 residues in the CDR3. The germline V gene encodes CDR1 SGHRS and CDR2 YFSETQ. V shed 4 bases and J 5 bases; nucleotides not matched to a gene: 14. The CDR3 DNA is TGCGCCAGCAGCCCCCGGGACAGAGCCCCGAGTGAGACCCAGTACTTC. As protein: CASSPRDRAPSETQYF.

V and J are TRBV7-8 and TRBJ1-1, with 11 bases fitting TRBD1. The CDR3 consists of 16 residues. Germline CDR1 SGHVS, CDR2 FQNEAQ. The junction had 6 bases not matched to a gene; V was cut back by 5 bases and J by 1 base. In DNA, the CDR3 is TGTGCCAGCAGCCCAGGACAGGGGGCAAGGAACACTGAAGCTTTCTTT. Translating it yields CASSPGQGARNTEAFF.

This chain joins TRBV25-1 and TRBJ2-5, with a possible D match to TRBD2 (5 bases). The CDR3 runs 15 residues. The germline V gene encodes CDR1 MGHDK and CDR2 SYGVNS. V was shortened by 2 bases and J by 5 bases, with 15 bases between the two germline ends. This chain's CDR3 is CASSEAPPGWETQYF. DNA of the CDR3: TGTGCCAGCAGTGAAGCCCCTCCGGGGTGGGAGACCCAGTACTTC.

This rearrangement joins TRBV7-3 to TRBJ2-1, with 8 bases identical to TRBD2. Germline lookup yields CDR1 SGHTA and CDR2 FQGTGA. The J segment lost 6 bases and the V segment lost 1 base, leaving 8 bases of the junction unmatched. This CDR3 comprises 16 residues. This CDR3 is CASSLNRAGALNEQFF. The CDR3 DNA sequence: TGTGCCAGCAGCTTAAATCGAGCGGGGGCCCTCAATGAGCAGTTCTTC.